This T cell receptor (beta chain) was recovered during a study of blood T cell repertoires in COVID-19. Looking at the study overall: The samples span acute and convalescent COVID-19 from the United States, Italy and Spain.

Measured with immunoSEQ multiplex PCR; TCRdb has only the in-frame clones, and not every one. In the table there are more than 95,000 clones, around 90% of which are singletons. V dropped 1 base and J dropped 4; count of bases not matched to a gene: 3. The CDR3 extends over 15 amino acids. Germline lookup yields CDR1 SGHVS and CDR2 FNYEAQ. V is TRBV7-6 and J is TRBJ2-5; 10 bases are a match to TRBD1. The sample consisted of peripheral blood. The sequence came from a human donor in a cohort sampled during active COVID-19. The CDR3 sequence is CASSLDDRGRETQYF. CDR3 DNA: TGTGCCAGCAGCTTAGATGACAGGGGGCGAGAGACCCAGTACTTC.